The rows below give T cell receptor beta chains drawn from one sample of a study of shared clonotypes between healthy human individuals. Produced via immunoSEQ multiplex PCR; TCRdb's table is partial and in-frame only. Among roughly 770,000 clones listed, about 96% were seen once. Sequencing used naive CD8+ T cells sorted from blood. These receptors all stem from a young man in good health. Each CDR3 is given with its conserved first and last residue. Fields, in order: J gene, CDR3 length, V gene, clone size, D gene, CDR3 DNA, CDR3 protein. The D gene is left open where the match is weak. Clone size is given for some rows only: seen once, a few or many times, or a class if the clone is expanded.

J gene: TRBJ1-1; CDR3 length: 13; V gene: TRBV9; clone size: once; D gene: NA; CDR3 DNA: TGTGCCAGCAGCGTAGATGGGGCAGAAGAAGCTTTCTTT; CDR3 protein: CASSVDGAEEAFF
J gene: TRBJ2-7; CDR3 length: 15; V gene: TRBV6-1; clone size: once; D gene: TRBD1; CDR3 DNA: TGTGCCAGCACCCTCGGGGACAGGGCCTCCTACGAGCAGTACTTC; CDR3 protein: CASTLGDRASYEQYF
J gene: TRBJ2-7; CDR3 length: 14; V gene: TRBV5-5; clone size: NA; D gene: NA; CDR3 DNA: TGTGCCAGCAGCTCCACGGGGGCGGGCTACGAGCAGTACTTC; CDR3 protein: CASSSTGAGYEQYF
J gene: TRBJ2-2; CDR3 length: 13; V gene: TRBV30; clone size: NA; D gene: TRBD2; CDR3 DNA: TGTGCCTTGACTAGCGGGGCGGGCGGGGAGCTGTTTTTT; CDR3 protein: CALTSGAGGELFF
J gene: TRBJ2-2; CDR3 length: 15; V gene: TRBV27; clone size: NA; D gene: NA; CDR3 DNA: TGTGCCAGCAGTTTAGTGGCATCGAACACCGGGGAGCTGTTTTTT; CDR3 protein: CASSLVASNTGELFF
J gene: TRBJ2-1; CDR3 length: 14; V gene: TRBV11-2; clone size: once; D gene: NA; CDR3 DNA: TGTGCCAGCGCTTTAGGAAACTCCTACAATGAGCAGTTCTTC; CDR3 protein: CASALGNSYNEQFF
J gene: TRBJ1-1; CDR3 length: 13; V gene: TRBV7-9; clone size: NA; D gene: NA; CDR3 DNA: TGTGCCAGCAGCTTAGGGCCCACCCGAAAAGCTTTCTTT; CDR3 protein: CASSLGPTRKAFF
J gene: TRBJ1-5; CDR3 length: 15; V gene: TRBV19; clone size: NA; D gene: NA; CDR3 DNA: TGTGCCAGTAGTATTGACGACACTGGCAATCAGCCCCAGCATTTT; CDR3 protein: CASSIDDTGNQPQHF
J gene: TRBJ2-1; CDR3 length: 15; V gene: TRBV11-2; clone size: NA; D gene: TRBD2; CDR3 DNA: TGTGCCAGCAGCTTAGAAGGCGGGAGGGCCAATGAGCAGTTCTTC; CDR3 protein: CASSLEGGRANEQFF
J gene: TRBJ2-1; CDR3 length: 13; V gene: TRBV18; clone size: once; D gene: NA; CDR3 DNA: TGTGCCAGCTCACCGGGGAAACGAGATGAGCAGTTCTTC; CDR3 protein: CASSPGKRDEQFF
J gene: TRBJ2-1; CDR3 length: 14; V gene: TRBV6-5; clone size: NA; D gene: NA; CDR3 DNA: TGTGCCAGCACAAGACAGGGGAGGGTCGATGAGCAGTTCTTC; CDR3 protein: CASTRQGRVDEQFF
J gene: TRBJ1-1; CDR3 length: 12; V gene: TRBV9; clone size: NA; D gene: NA; CDR3 DNA: TGTGCCAGCAGCGGGTGGAACACTGAAGCTTTCTTT; CDR3 protein: CASSGWNTEAFF
J gene: TRBJ2-1; CDR3 length: 17; V gene: TRBV23-1; clone size: once; D gene: TRBD2; CDR3 DNA: TGCGCCAGCAGTCACATCGGACTAGCGGGAATCGTCCATGAGCAGTTCTTC; CDR3 protein: CASSHIGLAGIVHEQFF
J gene: TRBJ2-3; CDR3 length: 19; V gene: TRBV7-8; clone size: NA; D gene: NA; CDR3 DNA: TGTGCCAGCAGCTTTCGGGGCGCCATGGAGTATACTAGCACAGATACGCAGTATTTT; CDR3 protein: CASSFRGAMEYTSTDTQYF
J gene: TRBJ1-1; CDR3 length: 13; V gene: TRBV6-5; clone size: NA; D gene: TRBD1; CDR3 DNA: TGTGCCACATGGGACAGGCGGAACACTGAAGCTTTCTTT; CDR3 protein: CATWDRRNTEAFF
J gene: TRBJ2-5; CDR3 length: 15; V gene: TRBV7-6; clone size: NA; D gene: NA; CDR3 DNA: TGTGCCAGCAGCTTAAGCCCTAGCTATGGTGAGACCCAGTACTTC; CDR3 protein: CASSLSPSYGETQYF
J gene: TRBJ2-1; CDR3 length: 14; V gene: TRBV27; clone size: NA; D gene: NA; CDR3 DNA: TGTGCCAGCAGTAATCGGGGGAGCCACAATGAGCAGTTCTTC; CDR3 protein: CASSNRGSHNEQFF
J gene: TRBJ2-7; CDR3 length: 13; V gene: TRBV7-2; clone size: NA; D gene: TRBD2; CDR3 DNA: TGTGCCAGCAGCTTAGGGGACTACTACGAGCAGTACTTC; CDR3 protein: CASSLGDYYEQYF
J gene: TRBJ2-7; CDR3 length: 14; V gene: TRBV7-9; clone size: NA; D gene: NA; CDR3 DNA: TGTGCCAGCAGACCCCCGGACGGTTCCTACGAGCAGTACTTC; CDR3 protein: CASRPPDGSYEQYF
J gene: TRBJ1-1; CDR3 length: 16; V gene: TRBV19; clone size: once; D gene: TRBD1; CDR3 DNA: TGTGCCAGTAGTATGGTCGGACAGGGTCCGAACACTGAAGCTTTCTTT; CDR3 protein: CASSMVGQGPNTEAFF
J gene: TRBJ2-3; CDR3 length: 16; V gene: TRBV9; clone size: NA; D gene: TRBD2; CDR3 DNA: TGTGCCAGCAGCGCGCCCTTAGCGGGAGTGGCGGATACGCAGTATTTT; CDR3 protein: CASSAPLAGVADTQYF
J gene: TRBJ2-7; CDR3 length: 15; V gene: TRBV27; clone size: NA; D gene: TRBD2; CDR3 DNA: TGTGCCAGCAGTATAGCTAGCGGGGGGTCCTACGAGCAGTACTTC; CDR3 protein: CASSIASGGSYEQYF
J gene: TRBJ2-7; CDR3 length: 12; V gene: TRBV29-1; clone size: once; D gene: TRBD1; CDR3 DNA: TGCAGCGTCCCGGGACAGGGGTCCGAGCAGTACTTC; CDR3 protein: CSVPGQGSEQYF
J gene: TRBJ2-1; CDR3 length: 15; V gene: TRBV6-1; clone size: NA; D gene: TRBD1; CDR3 DNA: TGTGCCAGCAGCGCCGAGGACAGGGGAGTCGATGAGCAGTTCTTC; CDR3 protein: CASSAEDRGVDEQFF
J gene: TRBJ2-1; CDR3 length: 16; V gene: TRBV14; clone size: NA; D gene: NA; CDR3 DNA: TGTGCCAGCAGCCAAGATCCATTTACCCTTCGGGGTGAGCAGTTCTTC; CDR3 protein: CASSQDPFTLRGEQFF
J gene: TRBJ2-7; CDR3 length: 13; V gene: TRBV7-9; clone size: NA; D gene: NA; CDR3 DNA: TGTGCCAGCAGCCGAGTGGGGGGCTACGAGCAGTACTTC; CDR3 protein: CASSRVGGYEQYF
J gene: TRBJ2-7; CDR3 length: 12; V gene: TRBV18; clone size: NA; D gene: NA; CDR3 DNA: TGTGCCAGCTCACCACGGGCATACGAGCAGTACTTC; CDR3 protein: CASSPRAYEQYF
J gene: TRBJ1-4; CDR3 length: 14; V gene: TRBV9; clone size: NA; D gene: NA; CDR3 DNA: TGTGCCAGCAGCGTAGCTGGGAATAATGAAAAACTGTTTTTT; CDR3 protein: CASSVAGNNEKLFF
J gene: TRBJ2-5; CDR3 length: 16; V gene: TRBV4-1; clone size: NA; D gene: TRBD2; CDR3 DNA: TGCGCCAGCAGCCTCGGACTAGCGACGTACCAAGAGACCCAGTACTTC; CDR3 protein: CASSLGLATYQETQYF
J gene: TRBJ1-1; CDR3 length: 14; V gene: TRBV19; clone size: NA; D gene: NA; CDR3 DNA: TGTGCCAGTAACCCGACAGGAGTGAACACTGAAGCTTTCTTT; CDR3 protein: CASNPTGVNTEAFF
J gene: TRBJ2-1; CDR3 length: 15; V gene: TRBV9; clone size: NA; D gene: TRBD2; CDR3 DNA: TGTGCCAGCAGTATAGCGGGAGGGCTTTACAATGAGCAGTTCTTC; CDR3 protein: CASSIAGGLYNEQFF
J gene: TRBJ2-1; CDR3 length: 13; V gene: TRBV27; clone size: NA; D gene: NA; CDR3 DNA: TGTGCCAGCAGTTTTTTGGACAACAATGAGCAGTTCTTC; CDR3 protein: CASSFLDNNEQFF
J gene: TRBJ2-7; CDR3 length: 14; V gene: TRBV5-1; clone size: NA; D gene: TRBD1; CDR3 DNA: TGCGCCAGCAGCAGACAGGGGGTGTCCTACGAGCAGTACTTC; CDR3 protein: CASSRQGVSYEQYF
J gene: TRBJ2-7; CDR3 length: 14; V gene: TRBV14; clone size: NA; D gene: NA; CDR3 DNA: TGTGCCAGCAGCCACCGGGACTCCCGAAGGGAGCAGTACTTC; CDR3 protein: CASSHRDSRREQYF
J gene: TRBJ2-1; CDR3 length: 12; V gene: TRBV7-9; clone size: NA; D gene: NA; CDR3 DNA: TGTGCCAGCAGCCCCTCCCGGGATGAGCAGTTCTTC; CDR3 protein: CASSPSRDEQFF
J gene: TRBJ2-7; CDR3 length: 15; V gene: TRBV7-9; clone size: NA; D gene: NA; CDR3 DNA: TGTGCCAGCAGCTTTAGAGAGACAGCCGTCTACGAGCAGTACTTC; CDR3 protein: CASSFRETAVYEQYF
J gene: TRBJ2-5; CDR3 length: 17; V gene: TRBV4-1; clone size: NA; D gene: NA; CDR3 DNA: TGCGCCAGCAGCCAAGATATCGGACAGCAACTCTGGGAGACCCAGTACTTC; CDR3 protein: CASSQDIGQQLWETQYF
J gene: TRBJ2-5; CDR3 length: 11; V gene: TRBV2; clone size: NA; D gene: NA; CDR3 DNA: TGTGCCAGCAGTGATTACGGGACCCAGTACTTC; CDR3 protein: CASSDYGTQYF
J gene: TRBJ1-4; CDR3 length: 16; V gene: TRBV13; clone size: NA; D gene: NA; CDR3 DNA: TGTGCCAGCAGCTACCACGAGGGAGCAACTAATGAAAAACTGTTTTTT; CDR3 protein: CASSYHEGATNEKLFF
J gene: TRBJ2-7; CDR3 length: 12; V gene: TRBV7-6; clone size: NA; D gene: NA; CDR3 DNA: TGTGCCAGCACCCTTAACGGGATCGAGCAGTACTTC; CDR3 protein: CASTLNGIEQYF
J gene: TRBJ2-7; CDR3 length: 15; V gene: TRBV30; clone size: NA; D gene: TRBD1; CDR3 DNA: TGTGCCTGGACCAGGGGGCGGCGCCTGGCGACTGAGCAGTACTTC; CDR3 protein: CAWTRGRRLATEQYF
J gene: TRBJ1-1; CDR3 length: 15; V gene: TRBV5-1; clone size: NA; D gene: NA; CDR3 DNA: TGCGCCAGCAGCTTGGATGGCAGGATGAACACTGAAGCTTTCTTT; CDR3 protein: CASSLDGRMNTEAFF
J gene: TRBJ2-5; CDR3 length: 14; V gene: TRBV11-3; clone size: NA; D gene: TRBD1; CDR3 DNA: TGTGCCAGCAGCTCGACAGGGTCGGGAGAGACCCAGTACTTC; CDR3 protein: CASSSTGSGETQYF